Here is one T cell receptor beta chain with its context. The data are from a study of blood T cells in healthy people across ages. A second PCR of 7 to 11 cycles used a sample-barcoded 5' primer and a J-beta primer mix. TCRdb reprocessed the 5' RACE reads with MiXCR, giving one entry per CDR3 protein. The top ten hold approximately 0.71% of the sample, which has 1 million or so distinct CDR3 sequences, around 25% seen once. CDR3 size: 14 residues. J gave up 6 bases and V 4 bases, and 4 bases lay outside the gene matches. Germline V lookup: CDR1 SGHTA, CDR2 FQGNSA. These sequences were also reported in another study, on T cells of mothers and their children. As that study records: Persisting microchimeric T cell clones went undetected.

V is TRBV7-2 and J is TRBJ2-7, with TRBD2 matching 12 bases. Source material: blood. The TCR sequence derives from a girl aged 2-9 years in good health. DNA of the CDR3: TGTGCCAGCAGCTCGCCTAGCGGGGGGGCCGAGCAGTACTTC. It codes for CASSSPSGGAEQYF.